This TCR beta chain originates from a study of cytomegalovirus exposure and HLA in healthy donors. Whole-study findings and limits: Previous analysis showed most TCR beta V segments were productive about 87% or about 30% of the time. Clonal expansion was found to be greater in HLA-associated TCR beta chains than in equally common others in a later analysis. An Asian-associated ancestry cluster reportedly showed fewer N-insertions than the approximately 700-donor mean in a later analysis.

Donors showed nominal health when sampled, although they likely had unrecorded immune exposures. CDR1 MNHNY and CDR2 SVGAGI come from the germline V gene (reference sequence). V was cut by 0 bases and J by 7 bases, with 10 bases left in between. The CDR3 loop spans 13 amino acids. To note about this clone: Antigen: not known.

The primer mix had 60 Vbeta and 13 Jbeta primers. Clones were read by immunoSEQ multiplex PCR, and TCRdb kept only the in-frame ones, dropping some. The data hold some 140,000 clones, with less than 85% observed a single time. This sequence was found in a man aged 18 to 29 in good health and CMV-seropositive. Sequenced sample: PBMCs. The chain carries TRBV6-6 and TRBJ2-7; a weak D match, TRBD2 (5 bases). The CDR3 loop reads CASSYSEGREQYF. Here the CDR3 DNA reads TGTGCCAGCAGTTACTCAGAGGGTCGGGAGCAGTACTTC.